The present TCR beta chain was sequenced within a study of blood T cells in healthy people across ages. Notes on the study in general: Diversity figures based on one million T cells were deemed too low.

A second PCR of 7 to 11 cycles used a sample-barcoded 5' primer and a J-beta primer mix. Via MiXCR, TCRdb re-called the 5' RACE reads, giving one row per CDR3 protein. The table lists approximately 730,000 distinct CDR3 sequences, 50% to 65% of them singletons, with 40% to 50% in the top ten. Researchers collected approximately 9.9 milliliters of peripheral blood from every single donor. A minimum of 7 million PBMCs was isolated per sample. Per sample, at least 6 micrograms of total RNA were extracted. V was cut by 4 bases and J by 3 bases, with 17 bases left in between. Germline CDR1 reads SGHRS; CDR2 reads YFSETQ. The CDR3 runs to 15 residues. For this clonotype: Antigen: not known.

The genes are TRBV5-1 and TRBJ2-7; D possibly corresponds to TRBD2 (7 bases). The origin of this receptor is a man at least 80 years old in good health. The specimen sequenced was blood. The CDR3 nucleotides are TGCGCCAGCAGCCCAAGGGGGGGAGTGGTCTACGAGCAGTACTTC. Its protein product is CASSPRGGVVYEQYF.